This T cell receptor (beta chain) came from a study of T cell changes during pregnancy in multiple sclerosis. The data were produced by immunoSEQ multiplex PCR, yet TCRdb's version contains in-frame clones alone and is incomplete. Of about 48,000 clones listed, roughly 92% are singletons. The J segment lost 2 bases and the V segment lost 2 bases, leaving 6 bases of the junction unmatched. The V gene's germline CDR1 is MNHNY and CDR2 SVGAGI (reference sequence). The CDR3 runs to 15 residues. This TCR derives from a female donor in good health, enrolled as a control in a pregnancy study. This chain uses TRBV6-6 with TRBJ2-7; 7 nucleotides match TRBD2. The sequences come from CD4+ T cells from peripheral blood mononuclear cells, collected in the second trimester of pregnancy. The CDR3 bases are TGTGCCAGCAGTTACGTCCAGCGGGGTACCTACGAGCAGTACTTC. Protein sequence: CASSYVQRGTYEQYF.